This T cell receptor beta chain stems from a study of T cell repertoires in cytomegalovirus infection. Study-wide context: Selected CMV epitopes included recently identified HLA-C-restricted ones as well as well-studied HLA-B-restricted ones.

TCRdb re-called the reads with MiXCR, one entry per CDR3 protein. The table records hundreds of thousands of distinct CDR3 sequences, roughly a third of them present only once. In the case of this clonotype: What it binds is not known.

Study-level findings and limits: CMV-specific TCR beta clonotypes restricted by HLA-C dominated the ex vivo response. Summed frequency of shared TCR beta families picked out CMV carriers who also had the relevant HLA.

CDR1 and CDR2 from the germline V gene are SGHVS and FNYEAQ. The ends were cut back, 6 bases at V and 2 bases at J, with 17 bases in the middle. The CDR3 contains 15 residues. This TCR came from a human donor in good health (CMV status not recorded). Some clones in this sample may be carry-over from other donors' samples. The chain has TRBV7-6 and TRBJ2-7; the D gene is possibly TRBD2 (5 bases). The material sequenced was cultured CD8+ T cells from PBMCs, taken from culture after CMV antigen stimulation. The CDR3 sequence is CASSLRAGRAYEQYF. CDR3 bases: TGTGCCAGCAGTCTGAGGGCAGGTCGGGCCTACGAGCAGTACTTC.